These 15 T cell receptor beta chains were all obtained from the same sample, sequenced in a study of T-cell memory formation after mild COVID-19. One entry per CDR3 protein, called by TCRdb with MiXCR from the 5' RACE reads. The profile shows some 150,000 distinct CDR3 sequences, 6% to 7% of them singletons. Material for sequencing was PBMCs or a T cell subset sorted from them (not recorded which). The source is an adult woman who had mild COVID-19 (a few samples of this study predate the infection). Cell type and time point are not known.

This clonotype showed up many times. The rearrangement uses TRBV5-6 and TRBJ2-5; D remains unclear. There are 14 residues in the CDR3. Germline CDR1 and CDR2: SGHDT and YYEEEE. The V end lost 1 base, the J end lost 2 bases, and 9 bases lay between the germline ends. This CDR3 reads CASSLRALQETQYF. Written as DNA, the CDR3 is TGTGCCAGCAGCTTGAGGGCACTACAAGAGACCCAGTACTTC.

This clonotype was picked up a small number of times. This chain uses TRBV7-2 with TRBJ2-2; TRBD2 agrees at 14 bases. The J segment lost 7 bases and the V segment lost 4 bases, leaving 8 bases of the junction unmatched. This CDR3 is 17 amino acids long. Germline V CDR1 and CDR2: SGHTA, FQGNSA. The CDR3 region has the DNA TGTGCCAGCAGCTGGGGACTAGCGGGAGAGCTAGGCGGGGAGCTGTTTTTT. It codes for CASSWGLAGELGGELFF.

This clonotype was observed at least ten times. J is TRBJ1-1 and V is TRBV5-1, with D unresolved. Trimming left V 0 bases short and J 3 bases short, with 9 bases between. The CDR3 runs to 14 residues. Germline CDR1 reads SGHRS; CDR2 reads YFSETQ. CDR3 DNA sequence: TGCGCCAGCAGCTTGGCCATTTGGGACACTGAAGCTTTCTTT. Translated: CASSLAIWDTEAFF.

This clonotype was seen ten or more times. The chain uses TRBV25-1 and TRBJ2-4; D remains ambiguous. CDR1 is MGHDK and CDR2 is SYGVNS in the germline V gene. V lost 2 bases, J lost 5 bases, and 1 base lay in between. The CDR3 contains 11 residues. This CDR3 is CASSEQNIQYF. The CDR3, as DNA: TGTGCCAGCAGTGAACAAAACATTCAGTACTTC.

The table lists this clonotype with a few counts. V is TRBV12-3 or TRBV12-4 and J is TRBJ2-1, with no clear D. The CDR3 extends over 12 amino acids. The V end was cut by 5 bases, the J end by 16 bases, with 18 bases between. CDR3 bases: TGTGCCAGCAGTCTCGGGTCCAATGAGCGTTTCTTC. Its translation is CASSLGSNERFF.

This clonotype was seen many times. The CDR3 DNA reads as TGTGCCAGCAGTCCACCGCCCGGGACTAGCGACTGGGGGGCCAATGAGCAGTTCTTC. Translating gives CASSPPPGTSDWGANEQFF. The chain uses TRBV28 and TRBJ2-1, with TRBD2 identical over 10 bases. The germline V gene encodes CDR1 MDHEN and CDR2 SYDVKM. Trimming took 5 bases from V and 6 from J; bases not matched to a gene: 19. The CDR3 loop spans 19 amino acids.

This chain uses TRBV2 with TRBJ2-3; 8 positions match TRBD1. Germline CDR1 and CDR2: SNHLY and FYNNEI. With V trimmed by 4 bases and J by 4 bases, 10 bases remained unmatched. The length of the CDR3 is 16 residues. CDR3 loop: CASSVEPGTGPDTQYF. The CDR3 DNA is TGTGCCAGCAGTGTAGAGCCCGGGACAGGACCAGATACGCAGTATTTT.

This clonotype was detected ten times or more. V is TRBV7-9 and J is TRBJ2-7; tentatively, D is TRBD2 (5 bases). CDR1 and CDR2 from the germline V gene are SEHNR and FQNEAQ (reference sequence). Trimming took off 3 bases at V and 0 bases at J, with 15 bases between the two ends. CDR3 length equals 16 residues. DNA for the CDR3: TGTGCCAGCAGCTTCGGTCCCAGGACTCCCTCCTACGAGCAGTACTTC. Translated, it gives CASSFGPRTPSYEQYF.

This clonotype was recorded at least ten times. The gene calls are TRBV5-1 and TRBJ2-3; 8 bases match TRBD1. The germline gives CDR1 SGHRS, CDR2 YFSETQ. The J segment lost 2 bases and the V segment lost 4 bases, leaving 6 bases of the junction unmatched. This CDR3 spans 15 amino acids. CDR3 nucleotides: TGCGCCAGCAGCCAAGACAGGGGCGCCACAGATACGCAGTATTTT. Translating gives CASSQDRGATDTQYF.

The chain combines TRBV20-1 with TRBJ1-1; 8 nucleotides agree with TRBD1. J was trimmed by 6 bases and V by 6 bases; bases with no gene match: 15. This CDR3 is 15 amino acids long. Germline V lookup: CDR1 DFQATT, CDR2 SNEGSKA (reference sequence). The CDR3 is CSAAGQGPVYAEAFF. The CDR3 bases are TGCAGTGCAGCCGGACAGGGCCCTGTCTACGCTGAAGCTTTCTTT.

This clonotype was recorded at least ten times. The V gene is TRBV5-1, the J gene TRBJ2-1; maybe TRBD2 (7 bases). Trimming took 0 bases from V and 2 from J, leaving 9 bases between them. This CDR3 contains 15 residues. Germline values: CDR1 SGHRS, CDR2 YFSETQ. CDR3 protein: CASSLEGGTYNEQFF. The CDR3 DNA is TGCGCCAGCAGCTTGGAGGGGGGGACCTACAATGAGCAGTTCTTC.

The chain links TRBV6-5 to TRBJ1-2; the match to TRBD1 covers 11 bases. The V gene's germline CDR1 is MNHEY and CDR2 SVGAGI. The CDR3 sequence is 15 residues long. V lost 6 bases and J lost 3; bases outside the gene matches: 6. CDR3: CASRKDRGHYYGYTF. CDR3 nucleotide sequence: TGTGCCAGCAGAAAGGACAGGGGGCATTACTATGGCTACACCTTC.

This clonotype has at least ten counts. As DNA, the CDR3 is TGTGCCACCAGCAGGACACAAAGACCGAGAGCTAACTATGGCTACACCTTC. As protein: CATSRTQRPRANYGYTF. J is TRBJ1-2 and V is TRBV15; the D is unclear. The CDR3 consists of 17 residues. The V end was cut by 3 bases, the J end by 0 bases, with 17 bases between. CDR1 is LNHNV, CDR2 YYDKDF, per germline (reference sequence).

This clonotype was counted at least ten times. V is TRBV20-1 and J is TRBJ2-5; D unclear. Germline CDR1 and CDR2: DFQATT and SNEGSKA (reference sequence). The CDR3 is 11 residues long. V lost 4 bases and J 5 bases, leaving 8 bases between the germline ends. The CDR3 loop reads CSAISGETQYF. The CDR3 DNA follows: TGCAGTGCTATTTCCGGGGAGACCCAGTACTTC.

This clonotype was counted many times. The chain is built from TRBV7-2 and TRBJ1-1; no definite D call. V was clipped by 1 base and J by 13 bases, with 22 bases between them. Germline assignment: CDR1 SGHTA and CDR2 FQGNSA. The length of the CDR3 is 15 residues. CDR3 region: CASSLEPSRRHIGFF. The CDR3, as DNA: TGTGCCAGCAGCTTAGAACCGAGCAGGCGGCATATCGGTTTCTTT.